The 25 T cell receptor beta chains below were found in one sample sequenced in a study of blood T cell repertoires in COVID-19. Sequencing used immunoSEQ multiplex PCR; TCRdb keeps in-frame clones, though not all of them. Of some 150,000 clones in the sample, approximately 90% were seen once. Material for sequencing was peripheral blood. These receptors came from a woman aged 45 to 65 with acute or convalescent COVID-19.

This chain connects TRBV6-1 to TRBJ1-2; a weak D match, TRBD1 (6 bases). This CDR3 region has 15 residues. Germline V gene lookup returns CDR1 MNHNS and CDR2 SASEGT. Trimming pared 3 bases from V and 8 bases from J, leaving 19 bases between. In DNA, the CDR3 is TGTGCCAGCAGTGAGGGCAGCACCTCCCAGGGGGGCTACACCTTC. It codes for CASSEGSTSQGGYTF.

The V gene is TRBV7-2, the J gene TRBJ2-2, with TRBD2 matching over 10 bases. The V gene's germline CDR1 is SGHTA and CDR2 FQGNSA. The length of the CDR3 is 16 residues. With V trimmed by 5 bases and J by 7 bases, 10 bases remained unmatched. CDR3 coding DNA: TGTGCCAGCAGCCCACAACCTAGCGGGAGTAGCGGGGAGCTGTTTTTT. Translating it yields CASSPQPSGSSGELFF. The full variable domain, rest sourced from reference TRBV7-2 and TRBJ2-2, is GAGVSQSPSNKVTEKGKDVELRCDPISGHTALYWYRQSLGQGLEFLIYFQGNSAPDKSGLPSDRFSAERTGGSVSTLTIQRTQQEDSAVYLCASSPQPSGSSGELFFGEGSRLTVL.

The genes are TRBV6-5 and TRBJ1-2; 7 positions agree with TRBD1. The junction had 9 bases not matched to a gene; V was cut back by 2 bases and J by 3 bases. The CDR3 extends over 16 amino acids. Germline CDR1 is MNHEY and CDR2 is SVGAGI. CDR3 sequence: CASSYSRQGVDYGYTF. Written as DNA, the CDR3 is TGTGCCAGCAGTTACAGTCGGCAGGGGGTTGACTATGGCTACACCTTC.

This chain links TRBV7-2 with TRBJ1-1; 10 positions agree with TRBD1. Trimming took 5 bases from V and 10 from J; bases not matched to a gene: 7. From germline, CDR1 is SGHTA and CDR2 FQGNSA. This CDR3 has 13 amino acids. This chain's CDR3 is CASSPDRGVGAFF. CDR3 sequence (DNA): TGTGCCAGCAGCCCGGACAGGGGGGTGGGAGCTTTCTTT.

This clone showed up just a few times. The V call is TRBV6-5, the J call TRBJ1-1; TRBD1 agrees at 7 bases. Germline V lookup: CDR1 MNHEY, CDR2 SVGAGI. The J segment lost 11 bases and the V segment lost 4 bases, leaving 16 bases of the junction unmatched. This CDR3 has 15 residues. The CDR3 sequence: CASSSGQITLAWAFF. The CDR3 DNA sequence: TGTGCCAGCAGTTCGGGACAGATCACTTTAGCATGGGCTTTCTTT.

The chain links TRBV5-1 to TRBJ1-2; TRBD1 matches at 10 bases. Germline assignment: CDR1 SGHRS and CDR2 YFSETQ. The CDR3 totals 14 residues. V trimming: 2 bases; J trimming: 6 bases; junction bases outside the gene matches: 4. This chain's CDR3 is CASSLGTGVDGYTF. The CDR3 coding sequence is TGCGCCAGCAGCTTAGGGACAGGGGTCGATGGCTACACCTTC.

V is TRBV19 and J is TRBJ1-5; no clear D. V dropped 6 bases and J dropped 5 bases, with 8 bases sitting between them. The CDR3 totals 12 residues. The germline V gene encodes CDR1 LNHDA and CDR2 SQIVND (reference sequence). CDR3 bases: TGTGCCAGTAGGCCGGGAGATCAGCCCCAGCATTTT. Translation gives CASRPGDQPQHF.

This sequence joins TRBV7-7 and TRBJ1-4; 7 bases fit TRBD1. The CDR3 spans 15 residues. The germline CDR1 and CDR2 sequences are SSHAT and FNYEAQ (reference sequence). The junction had 7 bases not matched to a gene; V was cut back by 5 bases and J by 4 bases. CDR3 bases: TGTGCCAGCAGCCCTAGACAGGGCCTTAATGAAAAACTGTTTTTT. Its protein product is CASSPRQGLNEKLFF.

V usage is TRBV12-5 and J usage is TRBJ1-2, with 7 bases lining up with TRBD1. The germline gives CDR1 LGHNT, CDR2 FRNRAP. The junction had 6 bases not matched to a gene; V was cut back by 3 bases and J by 2 bases. This CDR3 has 15 amino acids. CDR3 DNA sequence: TGTGCTAGTGGTTTAGCCGGGACAGCCAACTATGGCTACACCTTC. Amino acid sequence: CASGLAGTANYGYTF.

This rearrangement joins TRBV27 to TRBJ1-1; weak D call: TRBD1 (5 bases). V lost 5 bases, J lost 4 bases, and 14 bases lay in between. The V gene's germline CDR1 is MNHEY and CDR2 SMNVEV (reference sequence). CDR3 size: 14 residues. The CDR3 spells CASSRPGGGTEAFF. The CDR3 DNA reads TGTGCCAGCAGTCGCCCGGGGGGTGGCACTGAAGCTTTCTTT.

This chain uses TRBV4-3 with TRBJ2-7; 8 bases agree with TRBD1. The CDR3 has 15 residues. The V segment lost 1 base and the J segment 3 bases; nucleotides outside the gene matches: 5. CDR1 is LGHNA, CDR2 YSLEER, per germline. The CDR3 coding sequence is TGCGCCAGCAGCCAAGGACAGGGGACCTTCTACGAGCAGTACTTC. Protein: CASSQGQGTFYEQYF.

The chain links TRBV13 to TRBJ1-6; unclear D gene. The ends were cut back, 5 bases at V and 9 bases at J, with 8 bases in the middle. This CDR3 is 12 amino acids long. Germline assignment: CDR1 PRHDT and CDR2 FYEKMQ (reference sequence). In nucleotides, the CDR3 is TGTGCCAGCAGCCTCCTCAGTTCACCCCTCCACTTT. The encoded protein is CASSLLSSPLHF.

The V call is TRBV25-1, the J call TRBJ2-3, with 12 nucleotides matching TRBD2. This CDR3 spans 17 amino acids. Per the germline V gene, CDR1 is MGHDK and CDR2 is SYGVNS. Germline trimming cut 2 bases from V and 4 bases from J; bases unmatched to any gene: 7. CDR3 sequence reads: CASSETASGRAADTQYF. In nucleotides, the CDR3 is TGTGCCAGCAGTGAAACGGCTAGCGGGAGGGCCGCAGATACGCAGTATTTT. The whole variable domain, remainder taken from reference TRBV25-1 and TRBJ2-3, is EADIYQTPRYLVIGTGKKITLECSQTMGHDKMYWYQQDPGMELHLIHYSYGVNSTEKGDLSSESTVSRIRTEHFPLTLESARPSHTSQYLCASSETASGRAADTQYFGPGTRLTVL.

The chain is built from TRBV19 and TRBJ2-7; D is undetermined. This CDR3 has 16 residues. Between the trimmed V and J ends, which lost 3 bases and 0 bases, there was a span of 15 bases. Germline CDR1 and CDR2: LNHDA and SQIVND (reference sequence). The CDR3, as DNA: TGTGCCAGTAGTATGCGGTTACTCCCCAGCTCCTACGAGCAGTACTTC. This translates into CASSMRLLPSSYEQYF.

This clone was picked up many times. The genes are TRBV7-2 and TRBJ2-6; D uncertain. Between the trimmed V and J ends, which lost 3 bases and 3 bases, there was a span of 3 bases. The CDR3 extends over 13 amino acids. The germline gives CDR1 SGHTA, CDR2 FQGNSA. CDR3 region: CASSFFGANVLTF. Written as DNA, the CDR3 is TGTGCCAGCAGCTTCTTTGGGGCCAACGTCCTGACTTTC. Supplemented by reference TRBV7-2 and TRBJ2-6, the full variable domain reads GAGVSQSPSNKVTEKGKDVELRCDPISGHTALYWYRQSLGQGLEFLIYFQGNSAPDKSGLPSDRFSAERTGGSVSTLTIQRTQQEDSAVYLCASSFFGANVLTFGAGSRLTVL.

The chain recombines TRBV13 with TRBJ2-7, with TRBD1 identical over 12 bases. The germline gives CDR1 PRHDT, CDR2 FYEKMQ (reference sequence). The V gene end was trimmed by 5 bases and the J gene end by 5 bases; junction bases not matched to a gene: 7. This CDR3 has 15 residues. The CDR3 DNA is TGTGCCAGCAGCCTCAGCGGGACAGGGGGCCACGAGCAGTACTTC. Amino acid sequence: CASSLSGTGGHEQYF.

V gene TRBV12-5 combines with J gene TRBJ1-1, with a weak D call TRBD1 (5 bases). The V gene's germline CDR1 is LGHNT and CDR2 FRNRAP. V was cut by 1 base and J by 0 bases, with 9 bases left in between. The CDR3 is 15 residues long. The CDR3 is CASGLAGKVNTEAFF. The CDR3 DNA is TGTGCTAGTGGTTTGGCAGGGAAGGTGAACACTGAAGCTTTCTTT. Full variable domain (missing parts from reference TRBV12-5 and TRBJ1-1): DARVTQTPRHKVTEMGQEVTMRCQPILGHNTVFWYRQTMMQGLELLAYFRNRAPLDDSGMPKDRFSAEMPDATLATLKIQPSEPRDSAVYFCASGLAGKVNTEAFFGQGTRLTVV.

V is TRBV5-1 and J is TRBJ1-2; the D is unclear. Germline-derived CDR1 and CDR2 are SGHRS and YFSETQ. V lost 4 bases, J lost 2 bases, and 9 bases lay in between. The CDR3 runs to 13 residues. In nucleotides, the CDR3 is TGCGCCAGCAGCCTTGGCCACAACTATGGCTACACCTTC. Amino acid sequence: CASSLGHNYGYTF.

This chain joins TRBV5-1 and TRBJ1-1; maybe TRBD1 (6 bases). V gave up 1 base and J gave up 0 bases, with 13 bases separating them. Germline V gene sequence: CDR1 SGHRS, CDR2 YFSETQ. The CDR3 spans 16 residues. The CDR3 DNA reads as TGCGCCAGCAGCTTGACAGGGACGAGGATGAACACTGAAGCTTTCTTT. It encodes CASSLTGTRMNTEAFF. Full variable domain (outside the CDR3, taken from reference TRBV5-1 and TRBJ1-1): KAGVTQTPRYLIKTRGQQVTLSCSPISGHRSVSWYQQTPGQGLQFLFEYFSETQRNKGNFPGRFSGRQFSNSRSEMNVSTLELGDSALYLCASSLTGTRMNTEAFFGQGTRLTVV.

This chain connects TRBV18 to TRBJ2-1, with a possible D match to TRBD1 (6 bases). CDR1 and CDR2 from the germline V gene are KGHSH and LQKENI. This CDR3 contains 16 residues. Trimming shortened V by 3 bases and J by 6 bases, and 18 bases separated the two germline ends. The CDR3 region is CASSPKDFRGGNEQFF. The CDR3 DNA reads TGTGCCAGCTCACCTAAAGACTTCAGAGGGGGCAATGAGCAGTTCTTC. Full variable domain (remainder filled in from reference TRBV18 and TRBJ2-1): NAGVMQNPRHLVRRRGQEARLRCSPMKGHSHVYWYRQLPEEGLKFMVYLQKENIIDESGMPKERFSAEFPKEGPSILRIQQVVRGDSAAYFCASSPKDFRGGNEQFFGPGTRLTVL.

Points on this clone: The sample has other DNA sequences that encode this CDR3 too. The V gene is TRBV6-5, the J gene TRBJ1-1, with TRBD1 as a possible D gene (5 bases). This CDR3 spans 14 amino acids. CDR1 and CDR2 from the germline V gene are MNHEY and SVGAGI. Trimming left V 0 bases short and J 4 bases short, with 9 bases between. CDR3 residues: CASSYSGRGTEAFF. In DNA form, the CDR3 reads TGTGCCAGCAGTTACTCCGGGAGGGGCACTGAAGCTTTCTTT.

Worth noting for this clone: The same CDR3 arises from other DNA sequences in this sample as well. The CDR3: CASSRQGDSPLHF. The CDR3 DNA is TGTGCCAGTAGCCGGCAGGGGGATTCACCCCTCCACTTT. The V call is TRBV19, the J call TRBJ1-6; 7 bases line up with TRBD1. Germline assignment: CDR1 LNHDA and CDR2 SQIVND (reference sequence). J was trimmed by 8 bases and V by 6 bases; bases with no gene match: 4. This CDR3 is 13 amino acids long.

This chain's CDR3 is CASSRIGLWGGGLSGANVLTF. CDR3 nucleotide sequence: TGTGCCAGCAGCCGTATAGGACTCTGGGGAGGGGGACTCTCTGGGGCCAACGTCCTGACTTTC. The chain is built from TRBV3-1 (or the pseudogene TRBV3-2) and TRBJ2-6; D perhaps matches TRBD2 (7 bases). V was trimmed by 4 bases and J by 0 bases, leaving 25 bases between them. The CDR3 totals 21 residues. CDR1 LGHDT and CDR2 YNNKEL come from the germline V gene (reference sequence).

V gene TRBV7-9 combines with J gene TRBJ1-6; no clear D. The CDR3 extends over 17 amino acids. Germline V gene lookup returns CDR1 SEHNR and CDR2 FQNEAQ (reference sequence). V lost 5 bases and J lost 8, with 22 bases in between. CDR3: CASSRGPGYNRHSPLHF. In nucleotides, the CDR3 is TGTGCCAGCAGCCGAGGCCCGGGATATAATCGCCATTCACCCCTCCACTTT.

In this sample, this clone turned up once. V and J are TRBV9 and TRBJ2-3, with D uncertain. The CDR3 contains 14 residues. CDR1 and CDR2 (germline): SGDLS, YYNGEE. V shed 0 bases and J shed 2 bases, with 7 bases lying between them. The CDR3 region is CASSVATNTDTQYF. Here the CDR3 DNA reads TGTGCCAGCAGCGTAGCAACTAACACAGATACGCAGTATTTT.